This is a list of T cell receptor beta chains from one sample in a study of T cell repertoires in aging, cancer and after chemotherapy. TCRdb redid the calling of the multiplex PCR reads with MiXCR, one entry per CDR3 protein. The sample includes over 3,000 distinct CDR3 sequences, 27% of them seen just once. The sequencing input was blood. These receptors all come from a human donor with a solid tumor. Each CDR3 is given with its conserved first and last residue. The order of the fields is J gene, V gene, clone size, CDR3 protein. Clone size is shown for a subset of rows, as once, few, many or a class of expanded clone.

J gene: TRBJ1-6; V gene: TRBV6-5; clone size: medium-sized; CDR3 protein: CASSRPAAYNSPLHF
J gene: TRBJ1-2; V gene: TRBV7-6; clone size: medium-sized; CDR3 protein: CASSLPRRPDYGYTF
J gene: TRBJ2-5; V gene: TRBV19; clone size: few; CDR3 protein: CASSIDPSAEGAQYF
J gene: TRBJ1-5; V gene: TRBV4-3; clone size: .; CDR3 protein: CASSQERGQPQHF
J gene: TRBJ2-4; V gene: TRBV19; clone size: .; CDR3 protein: CASSSGTSLNIQYF
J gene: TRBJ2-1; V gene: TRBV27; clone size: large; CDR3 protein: CATLAGYNEQFF
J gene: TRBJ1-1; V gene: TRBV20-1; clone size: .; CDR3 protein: CSAFDGITEAFF
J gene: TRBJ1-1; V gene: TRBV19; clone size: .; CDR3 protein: CASSTNQDARMNTEAFF
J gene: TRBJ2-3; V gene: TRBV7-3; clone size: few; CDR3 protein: CASSDRGPSDTQYF
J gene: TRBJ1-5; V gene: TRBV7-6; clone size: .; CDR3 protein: CASSTRTGENQPQHF
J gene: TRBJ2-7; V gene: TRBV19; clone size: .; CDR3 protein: CASSMFGQSAYEQYF
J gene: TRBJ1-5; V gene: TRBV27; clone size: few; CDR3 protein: CASSLRGGSNQPQHF
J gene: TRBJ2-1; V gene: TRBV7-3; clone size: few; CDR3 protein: CASSPGVFDNEQFF
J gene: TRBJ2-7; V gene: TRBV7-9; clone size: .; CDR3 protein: CASSDGSGSYEQYF
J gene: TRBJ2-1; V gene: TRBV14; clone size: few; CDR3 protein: CASSQASGRGNEQFF
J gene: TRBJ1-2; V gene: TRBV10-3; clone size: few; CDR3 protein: CATTMGGHGYTF
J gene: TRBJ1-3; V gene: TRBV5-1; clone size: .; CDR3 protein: CASSPGDRGPGNTIYF
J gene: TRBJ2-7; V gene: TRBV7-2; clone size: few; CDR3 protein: CASSLSEGYEQYF
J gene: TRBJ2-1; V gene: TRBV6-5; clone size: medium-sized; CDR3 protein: CASRRLAGMNEQFF
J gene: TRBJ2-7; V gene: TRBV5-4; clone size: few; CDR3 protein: CASSRPGTSGRSSYEQYF
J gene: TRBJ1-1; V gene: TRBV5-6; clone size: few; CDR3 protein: CASSLAGQGEGHTEAFF
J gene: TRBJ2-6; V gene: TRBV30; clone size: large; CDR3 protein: CAWGPGANVLTF
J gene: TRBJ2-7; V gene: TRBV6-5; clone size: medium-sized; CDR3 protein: CASSRQGPSYEQYF
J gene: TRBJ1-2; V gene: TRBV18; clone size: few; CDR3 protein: CASSPTGQPNYGYTF
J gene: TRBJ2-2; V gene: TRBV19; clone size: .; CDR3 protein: CASLAGGRINTGELFF
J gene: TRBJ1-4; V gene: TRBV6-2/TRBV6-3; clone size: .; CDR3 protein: CASSKDGANEKLFF
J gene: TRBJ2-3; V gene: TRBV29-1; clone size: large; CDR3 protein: CSVAQIETYF
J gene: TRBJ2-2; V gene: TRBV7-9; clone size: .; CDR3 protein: CASSLGGANTGELFF
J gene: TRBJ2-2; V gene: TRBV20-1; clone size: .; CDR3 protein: CSARSLDTGELFF
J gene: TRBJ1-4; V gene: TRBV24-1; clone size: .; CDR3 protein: CATSDLCSDCGEKLFF
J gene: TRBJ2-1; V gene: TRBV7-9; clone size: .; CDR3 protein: CARSSADSGRLNEQFF
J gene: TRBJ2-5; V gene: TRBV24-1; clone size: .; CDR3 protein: CATSEPTGEETQYF
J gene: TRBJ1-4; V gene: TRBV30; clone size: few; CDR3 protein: CAWSPLDRGGEKLFF
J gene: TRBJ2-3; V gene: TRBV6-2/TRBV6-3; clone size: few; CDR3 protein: CASSYSDYLTDTQYF
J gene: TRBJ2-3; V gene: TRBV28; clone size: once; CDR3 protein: CASTSGGGGTYTQYF
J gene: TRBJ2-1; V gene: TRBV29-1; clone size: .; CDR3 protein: CSARTSGDNEQFF
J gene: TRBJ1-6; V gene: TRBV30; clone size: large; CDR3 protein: CAFTGTRNSPLHF
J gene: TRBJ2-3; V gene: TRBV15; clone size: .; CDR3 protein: CATSREDLSDTQYF
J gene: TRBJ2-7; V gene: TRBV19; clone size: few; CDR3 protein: CASSIVASGPGGSYEQYF
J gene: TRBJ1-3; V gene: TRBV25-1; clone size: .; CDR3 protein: CASSVGGPSGNTIYF
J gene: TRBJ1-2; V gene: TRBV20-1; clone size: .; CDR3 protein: CSARARTGDRYGYTF
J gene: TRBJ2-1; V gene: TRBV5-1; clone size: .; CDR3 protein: CASRTGGGNEQFF
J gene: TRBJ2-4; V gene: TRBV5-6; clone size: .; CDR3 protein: CASSPTGAGNIQYF
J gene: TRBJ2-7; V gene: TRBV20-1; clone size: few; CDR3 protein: CSASSFGQGRSYEQYF
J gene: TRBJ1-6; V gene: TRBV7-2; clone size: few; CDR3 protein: CASSLARTANSPLHF
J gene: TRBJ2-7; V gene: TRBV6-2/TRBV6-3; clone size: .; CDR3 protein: CASSYPSSYEQYF
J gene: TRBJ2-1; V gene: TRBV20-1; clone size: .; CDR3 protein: CSASLLARLHNEQFF
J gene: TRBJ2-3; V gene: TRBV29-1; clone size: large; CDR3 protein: CLTSSTDTQYF
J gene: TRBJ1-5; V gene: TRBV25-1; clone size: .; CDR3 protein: CASSRAENQPQHF
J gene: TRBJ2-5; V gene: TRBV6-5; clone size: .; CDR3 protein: CASTTGGAQTQYF
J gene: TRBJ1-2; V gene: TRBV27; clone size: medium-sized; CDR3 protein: CASSPRTGGRDGYTF
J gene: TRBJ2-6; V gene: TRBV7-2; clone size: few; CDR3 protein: CASSLSGAGANVLTF
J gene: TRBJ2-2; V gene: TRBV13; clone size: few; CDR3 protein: CASSLKGVAGYQTGELFF
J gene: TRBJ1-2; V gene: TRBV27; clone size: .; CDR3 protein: CASSLSWDLRKGYTF
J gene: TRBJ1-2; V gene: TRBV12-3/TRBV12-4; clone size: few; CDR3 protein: CASSFRKTNYGYTF
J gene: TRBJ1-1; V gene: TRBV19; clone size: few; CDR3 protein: CASRSTGLSAEAFF
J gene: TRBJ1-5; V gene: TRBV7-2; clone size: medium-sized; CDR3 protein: CASSLAGRQNQPQHF